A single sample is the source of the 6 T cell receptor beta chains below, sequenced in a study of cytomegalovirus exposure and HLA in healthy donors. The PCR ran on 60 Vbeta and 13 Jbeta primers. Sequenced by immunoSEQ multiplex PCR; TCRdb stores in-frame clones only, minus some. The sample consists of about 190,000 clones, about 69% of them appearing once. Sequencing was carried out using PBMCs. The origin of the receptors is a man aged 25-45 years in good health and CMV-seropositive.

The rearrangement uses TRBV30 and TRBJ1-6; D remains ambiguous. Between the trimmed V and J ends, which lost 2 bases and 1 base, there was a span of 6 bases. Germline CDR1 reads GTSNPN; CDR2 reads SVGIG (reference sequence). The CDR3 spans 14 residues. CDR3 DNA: TGTGCCTGGAGTACAGTGTCCTATAATTCACCCCTCCACTTT. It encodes CAWSTVSYNSPLHF.

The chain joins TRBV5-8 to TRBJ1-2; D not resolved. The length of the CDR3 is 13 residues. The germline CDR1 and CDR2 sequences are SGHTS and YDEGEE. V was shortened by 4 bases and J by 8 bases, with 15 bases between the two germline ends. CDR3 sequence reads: CASSPRTRGGYTF. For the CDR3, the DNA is TGTGCCAGCAGCCCGCGCACCCGGGGAGGCTACACCTTC.

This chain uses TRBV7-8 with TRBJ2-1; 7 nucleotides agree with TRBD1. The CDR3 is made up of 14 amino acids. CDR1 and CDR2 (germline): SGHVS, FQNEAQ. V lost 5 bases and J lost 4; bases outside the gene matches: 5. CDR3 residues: CASSTRDRYNEQFF. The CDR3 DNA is TGTGCCAGCAGCACCCGGGACAGATACAATGAGCAGTTCTTC. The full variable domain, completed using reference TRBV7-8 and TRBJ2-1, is GAGVSQSPRYKVAKRGQDVALRCDPISGHVSLFWYQQALGQGPEFLTYFQNEAQLDKSGLPSDRFFAERPEGSVSTLKIQRTQQEDSAVYLCASSTRDRYNEQFFGPGTRLTVL.

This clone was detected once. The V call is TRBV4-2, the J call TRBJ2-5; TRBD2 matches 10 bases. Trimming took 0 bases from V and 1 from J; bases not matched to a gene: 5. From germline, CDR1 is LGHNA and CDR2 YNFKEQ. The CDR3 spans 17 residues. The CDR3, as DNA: TGTGCCAGCAGCCAAGAGACCCGGACTAGCGGCCAAGAGACCCAGTACTTC. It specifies CASSQETRTSGQETQYF.

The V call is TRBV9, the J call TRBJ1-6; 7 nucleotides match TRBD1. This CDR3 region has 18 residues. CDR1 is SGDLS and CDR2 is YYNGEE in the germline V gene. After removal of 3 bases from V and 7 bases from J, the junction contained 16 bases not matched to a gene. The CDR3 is CASSGGVETGYLNSPLHF. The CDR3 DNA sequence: TGTGCCAGCAGCGGTGGGGTGGAGACAGGGTACTTGAATTCACCCCTCCACTTT.

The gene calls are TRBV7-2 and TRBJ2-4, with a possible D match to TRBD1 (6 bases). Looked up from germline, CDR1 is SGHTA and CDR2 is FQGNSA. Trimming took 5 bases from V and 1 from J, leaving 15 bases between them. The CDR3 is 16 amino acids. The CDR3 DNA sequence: TGTGCCAGCAGCCCCATCGGACAGATCGCCAAAAACATTCAGTACTTC. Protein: CASSPIGQIAKNIQYF.